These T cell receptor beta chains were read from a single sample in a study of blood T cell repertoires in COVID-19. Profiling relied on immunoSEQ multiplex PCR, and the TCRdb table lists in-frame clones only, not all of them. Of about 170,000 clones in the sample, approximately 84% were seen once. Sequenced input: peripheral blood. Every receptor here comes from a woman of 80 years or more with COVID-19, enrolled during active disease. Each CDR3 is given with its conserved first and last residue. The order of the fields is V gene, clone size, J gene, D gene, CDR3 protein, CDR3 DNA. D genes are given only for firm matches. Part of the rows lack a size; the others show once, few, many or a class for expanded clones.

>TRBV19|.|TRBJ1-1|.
CASTLQGMNTEAFF
TGTGCCAGTACCCTACAGGGCATGAACACTGAAGCTTTCTTT
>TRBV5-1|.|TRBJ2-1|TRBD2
CASSKGLANEQFF
TGCGCCAGCAGCAAGGGACTAGCTAATGAGCAGTTCTTC
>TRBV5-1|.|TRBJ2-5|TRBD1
CASSVGQGSSETQYF
TGCGCCAGCAGCGTGGGACAGGGGAGTTCAGAGACCCAGTACTTC
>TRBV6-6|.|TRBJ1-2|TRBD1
CASSYVPTGFDGYTF
TGTGCCAGCAGTTATGTACCGACAGGGTTTGATGGCTACACCTTC
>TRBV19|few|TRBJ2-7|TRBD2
CASSMGGAEPKYEQYF
TGTGCCAGTAGTATGGGAGGGGCAGAACCTAAATACGAGCAGTACTTC
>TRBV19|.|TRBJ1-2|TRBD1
CASSIGIGTGDGYTF
TGTGCCAGTAGTATTGGTATAGGGACAGGGGATGGCTACACCTTC
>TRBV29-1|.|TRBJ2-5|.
CSVEDLYQETQYF
TGCAGCGTTGAAGATCTCTACCAAGAGACCCAGTACTTC
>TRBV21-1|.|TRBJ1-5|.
CASSNYRVNQPQHF
TGTGCCAGCAGCAACTACAGAGTCAATCAGCCCCAGCATTTT
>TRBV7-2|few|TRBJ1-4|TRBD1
CASSPWDSSRLFF
TGTGCCAGCAGCCCCTGGGACAGTTCTAGACTGTTTTTT
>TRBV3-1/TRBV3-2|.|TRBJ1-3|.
CASSLTGNTIYF
TGTGCCAGCAGTTTGACAGGAAACACCATATATTTT
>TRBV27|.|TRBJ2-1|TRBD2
CASSPRLAGGSEQFF
TGTGCCAGCAGTCCCCGACTAGCGGGGGGATCTGAGCAGTTCTTC